These 12 T cell receptor beta chains originate from one sample sequenced in a study of cytomegalovirus exposure and HLA in healthy donors. Use of 60 Vbeta and 13 Jbeta primers characterized the PCR. Measured with immunoSEQ multiplex PCR; TCRdb has only the in-frame clones, and not every one. The data hold about 160,000 clones, with around 80% observed a single time. The specimen was PBMCs. Receptors originate from a woman aged 25 to 39 in good health and CMV-seropositive.

The rearrangement joins TRBV18 to TRBJ2-7, with D possibly being TRBD2 (6 bases). Trimming shortened V by 6 bases and J by 2 bases, and 11 bases separated the two germline ends. Germline V gene sequence: CDR1 KGHSH, CDR2 LQKENI. The CDR3 loop spans 13 amino acids. The CDR3 loop reads CASSGGFAYEQYF. The CDR3 DNA reads TGTGCCAGCTCCGGGGGTTTCGCCTACGAGCAGTACTTC.

This clone was recorded only once. This chain joins TRBV7-9 and TRBJ2-7, with 8 nucleotides matching TRBD1. Germline trimming cut 1 base from V and 5 bases from J; bases unmatched to any gene: 1. Germline CDR1 reads SEHNR; CDR2 reads FQNEAQ (reference sequence). The CDR3 is made up of 13 amino acids. The CDR3 DNA follows: TGTGCCAGCAGCTTAGTGGACAGGGACGAGCAGTACTTC. Its translation: CASSLVDRDEQYF.

The chain has TRBV5-1 and TRBJ2-1; 12 nucleotides agree with TRBD2. The V segment lost 1 base and the J segment 8 bases; nucleotides outside the gene matches: 10. The germline CDR1 and CDR2 sequences are SGHRS and YFSETQ. CDR3 length: 17 residues. This CDR3 is CASSLPLAGGPSDEQFF. The CDR3 DNA reads TGCGCCAGCAGCTTGCCCCTAGCGGGGGGGCCGAGCGATGAGCAGTTCTTC.

The chain links TRBV4-3 to TRBJ2-5, with 7 bases that match TRBD2. The DNA end is a closer match to TRBJ2-7, so the J assignment may be wrong. In germline, CDR1 is LGHNA, CDR2 YSLEER. This CDR3 region has 15 residues. CDR3 amino acids: CASSWKSGDAYEQYF. In DNA, the CDR3 is TGCGCCAGCAGCTGGAAAAGCGGGGACGCCTACGAGCAGTACTTC.

V and J are TRBV4-2 and TRBJ2-3; 7 bases align to TRBD1. This CDR3 contains 18 residues. V lost 4 bases and J lost 1; bases outside the gene matches: 14. CDR1 and CDR2 from the germline V gene are LGHNA and YNFKEQ. Written as DNA, the CDR3 is TGTGCCAGCAGCCCTAGAAGACAGGGACAAAGAGGCACAGATACGCAGTATTTT. Amino acids: CASSPRRQGQRGTDTQYF.

This clone showed up just a few times. V usage is TRBV7-9 and J usage is TRBJ2-3; TRBD1 aligns across 8 bases. CDR1 is SEHNR and CDR2 is FQNEAQ in the germline V gene (reference sequence). The CDR3 is 15 amino acids. The ends lost 11 bases at V and 2 bases at J; junction bases unmatched: 12. The CDR3 is CAAKAGTGDTDTQYF. The CDR3 DNA follows: TGTGCCGCAAAGGCCGGGACAGGTGACACAGATACGCAGTATTTT.

The chain has TRBV6-1 and TRBJ1-6, with 7 bases identical to TRBD1. The V gene end was trimmed by 4 bases and the J gene end by 10 bases; junction bases not matched to a gene: 10. The CDR3 sequence is 15 residues long. The germline gives CDR1 MNHNS, CDR2 SASEGT. The CDR3 is CASSVDRVALSPLHF. CDR3 in DNA: TGTGCCAGCAGTGTAGACAGGGTAGCCTTATCACCCCTCCACTTT.

This clone showed up just a few times. The CDR3 DNA is TGTGCCACCAGCAATTATGGGGCTAATAGCAATCAGCCCCAGCATTTT. Its protein product is CATSNYGANSNQPQHF. This chain links TRBV15 with TRBJ1-5; a weak D match, TRBD1 (5 bases). The V gene lost 4 bases and the J gene lost 0 bases, with 13 bases spanning the gap. Germline loops: CDR1 LNHNV, CDR2 YYDKDF (reference sequence). The CDR3 is 16 amino acids.

This chain connects TRBV4-2 to TRBJ1-4; maybe TRBD1 (6 bases). V was pared by 4 bases and J by 7 bases, with 16 bases between. Germline assignment: CDR1 LGHNA and CDR2 YNFKEQ. There are 15 residues in the CDR3. This CDR3 is CASSPIAGGGEKLFF. For the CDR3, the DNA is TGTGCCAGCAGCCCCATCGCGGGGGGCGGTGAAAAACTGTTTTTT.

The chain carries TRBV5-6 and TRBJ1-6, with 7 nucleotides matching TRBD1. This CDR3 has 13 residues. V lost 3 bases, J lost 9 bases, and 3 bases stayed unmatched. The germline V gene encodes CDR1 SGHDT and CDR2 YYEEEE. The CDR3 sequence: CASSYGTASPLHF. The CDR3 region has the DNA TGTGCCAGCAGCTACGGGACAGCTTCACCCCTCCACTTT.

The chain uses TRBV7-9 and TRBJ2-4; 7 bases line up with TRBD2. The ends lost 4 bases at V and 0 bases at J; junction bases unmatched: 6. This CDR3 is built from 16 residues. Germline-derived CDR1 and CDR2 are SEHNR and FQNEAQ (reference sequence). CDR3 region: CASSSQRGLAKNIQYF. The CDR3 region has the DNA TGTGCCAGCAGCTCCCAGCGGGGACTAGCCAAAAACATTCAGTACTTC.

This chain joins TRBV15 and TRBJ1-5; tentative D call: TRBD1 (5 bases). In germline, CDR1 is LNHNV, CDR2 YYDKDF (reference sequence). Trimming pared 5 bases from V and 4 bases from J, leaving 12 bases between. The CDR3 has 14 amino acids. CDR3 in amino acids: CATSGPGTNQPQHF. The CDR3 region has the DNA TGTGCCACCAGCGGACCGGGGACTAATCAGCCCCAGCATTTT.